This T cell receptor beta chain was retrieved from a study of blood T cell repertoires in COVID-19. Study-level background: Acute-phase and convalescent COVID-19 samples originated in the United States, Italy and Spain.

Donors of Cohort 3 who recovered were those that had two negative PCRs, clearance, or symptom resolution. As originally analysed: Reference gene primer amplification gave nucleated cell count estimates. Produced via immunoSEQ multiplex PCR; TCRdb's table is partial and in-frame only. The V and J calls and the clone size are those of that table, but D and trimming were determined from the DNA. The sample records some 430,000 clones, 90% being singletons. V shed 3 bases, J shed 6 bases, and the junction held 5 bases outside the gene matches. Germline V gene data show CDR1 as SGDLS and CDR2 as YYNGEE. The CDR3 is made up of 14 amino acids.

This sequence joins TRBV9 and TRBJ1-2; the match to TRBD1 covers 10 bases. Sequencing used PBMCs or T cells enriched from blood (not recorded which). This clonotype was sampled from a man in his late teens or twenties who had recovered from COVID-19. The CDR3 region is CASSGDRGVNGYTF. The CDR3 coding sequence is TGTGCCAGCAGCGGGGACAGGGGAGTCAATGGCTACACCTTC.